This TCR beta chain came from a study of cytomegalovirus exposure and HLA in healthy donors. Germline CDR1 reads MGHRA; CDR2 reads YSYEKL. The CDR3 sequence is 14 residues long. Trimming removed 0 bases from V and 6 bases from J, with 11 bases in between. This clone has just one count. A multiplex PCR was run with 60 Vbeta primers and 13 Jbeta primers. Produced via immunoSEQ multiplex PCR; TCRdb's table is partial and in-frame only. The data show tens of thousands of clones, 65% to 85% seen once. This rearrangement joins TRBV4-1 to TRBJ1-2; D is unresolved. The sample was PBMCs. This receptor was obtained from a man in his sixties in good health and CMV-seropositive. This CDR3 is CASSQDGLVDGYTF. The CDR3 DNA reads TGCGCCAGCAGCCAAGATGGACTAGTAGATGGCTACACCTTC.